These T cell receptor beta chains were read from a single sample in a study of response to subunit inactivated influenza vaccine. Each CDR3 protein is one row after TCRdb ran MiXCR on the RT-PCR reads. Among roughly 520,000 distinct CDR3 sequences, 25% were seen once, and the ten largest hold 1.9%. The sample here was CD4+ T cells sorted from PBMCs, taken 4 to 6 days after vaccination. The receptors here all came from a man aged 50 or older who received an inactivated influenza vaccine. CDR3s include the opening cysteine and the closing phenylalanine or tryptophan. D genes are given only for firm matches. Clone size is shown for a subset of rows, as once, few, many or a class of expanded clone.

TRBV11-3	NA	NA	TRBJ1-6	CASSLVPASSYNSPLHF	TGTGCCAGCAGCTTAGTCCCAGCGAGCTCCTATAATTCACCCCTCCACTTT
TRBV4-2	NA	few	TRBJ1-6	CASSQDLGTLTPLHF	TGTGCCAGCAGCCAAGATCTCGGGACTCTTACACCCCTCCACTTT
TRBV19	NA	NA	TRBJ2-1	CATGVSYNEQFF	TGTGCCACAGGGGTATCCTACAATGAGCAGTTCTTC
TRBV10-3	TRBD2	few	TRBJ2-1	CAISDPVWRGNEQFF	TGTGCCATCTCCGACCCGGTGTGGCGGGGGAATGAGCAGTTCTTC
TRBV4-1	NA	many	TRBJ1-1	CASGFTGGPNTEAFF	TGCGCCAGCGGCTTTACCGGGGGTCCAAACACTGAAGCTTTCTTT
TRBV10-3	NA	few	TRBJ2-7	CAISEAGALRYEQYF	TGTGCCATCAGTGAGGCCGGCGCACTAAGGTACGAGCAGTACTTC
TRBV6-2/TRBV6-3	NA	NA	TRBJ2-2	CASSYVGPGELFF	TGTGCCAGCAGTTACGTGGGTCCCGGGGAGCTGTTTTTT
TRBV20-1	TRBD1	many	TRBJ2-2	CSARARRTGNTGELFF	TGCAGTGCTAGAGCCCGAAGGACAGGAAACACCGGGGAGCTGTTTTTT
TRBV28	NA	NA	TRBJ2-3	CASSYRLPGVRVQYF	TGTGCCAGCAGTTACAGACTACCGGGAGTTCGGGTGCAGTATTTT
TRBV7-9	TRBD1	NA	TRBJ2-2	CASSHGQGVLTGELFF	TGTGCCAGCAGCCACGGACAGGGGGTATTGACCGGGGAGCTGTTTTTT
TRBV20-1	TRBD2	few	TRBJ2-5	CSARAGTSQETQYF	TGCAGTGCTAGGGCCGGGACTAGCCAAGAGACCCAGTACTTC
TRBV9	NA	NA	TRBJ1-3	CASSVGAARLFSGNTIYF	TGTGCCAGCAGCGTAGGGGCAGCCCGACTATTCTCTGGAAACACCATATATTTT
TRBV9	NA	NA	TRBJ1-2	CASSVEVRGQGGYTF	TGTGCCAGCAGCGTAGAAGTGAGGGGTCAGGGTGGCTACACCTTC
TRBV10-3	NA	few	TRBJ1-1	CAISERRTGPTEAFF	TGTGCCATCAGTGAGAGGAGGACCGGACCCACTGAAGCTTTCTTT
TRBV29-1	TRBD2	NA	TRBJ2-2	CSVEDLAGGTGELFF	TGCAGCGTTGAAGATTTAGCGGGGGGGACCGGGGAGCTGTTTTTT
TRBV25-1	TRBD1	NA	TRBJ2-3	CASSDIYRGPSTDTQYF	TGTGCCAGCAGTGATATTTACAGGGGACCTAGCACAGATACGCAGTATTTT
TRBV2	NA	NA	TRBJ2-5	CASSGPEVQYF	TGTGCCAGCAGTGGCCCCGAGGTCCAGTACTTC
TRBV6-1	TRBD1	once	TRBJ2-1	CASSQGTGGNEQFF	TGTGCCAGCAGTCAGGGGACAGGGGGCAATGAGCAGTTCTTC
TRBV20-1	TRBD1	many	TRBJ2-1	CSAPSKGQGMGHGQFF	TGCAGTGCTCCCTCAAAAGGACAGGGAATGGGTCATGGTCAGTTCTTC
TRBV3-1	NA	few	TRBJ2-3	CASSPQSGGAGDTQYF	TGTGCCAGCAGCCCCCAATCAGGGGGGGCCGGAGATACGCAGTATTTT
TRBV6-1	NA	NA	TRBJ2-3	CASTQDNTDTQYF	TGTGCCAGCACTCAGGACAACACAGATACGCAGTATTTT
TRBV6-5	NA	NA	TRBJ2-7	CASGRGAQYF	TGTGCCAGCGGGAGGGGGGCGCAGTACTTC
TRBV10-3	NA	NA	TRBJ2-5	CAISEGRMSQETQYF	TGTGCCATCAGTGAAGGCAGAATGTCCCAAGAGACCCAGTACTTC
TRBV28	NA	NA	TRBJ2-3	CASRRIGLTDTQYF	TGTGCCAGCAGGAGAATAGGGTTGACAGATACGCAGTATTTT
TRBV5-4	NA	few	TRBJ2-7	CASSLEPRRSSYEQYF	TGTGCCAGCAGCTTGGAGCCTAGGAGGAGCTCCTACGAGCAGTACTTC
TRBV12-3/TRBV12-4	NA	NA	TRBJ2-2	CASRSGTHTGELFF	TGTGCCAGCAGATCTGGGACTCACACCGGGGAGCTGTTTTTT
TRBV3-1	NA	few	TRBJ1-3	CASSQGGNTIYF	TGTGCCAGCAGCCAAGGTGGAAACACCATATATTTT
TRBV20-1	TRBD2	NA	TRBJ2-3	CSAKGTSGTLSTDTQYF	TGCAGTGCGAAAGGGACTAGCGGGACCCTGAGCACAGATACGCAGTATTTT